The TCR beta chain described here comes from a study of shared clonotypes between healthy human individuals. Study as a whole: The cohort had two women and three men, ages 18 to 49.

Remarks on this clone: Its antigen remains unknown.

Overall study findings and caveats: Clonotype sharing levels among donors were expected to vary with sequencing depth. Blood alone was sampled, and tissue repertoires likely differ.

TCRdb's copy holds only in-frame clones and misses some; the assay was immunoSEQ multiplex PCR. The top ten hold around 11% of the sample, which has hundreds of thousands of clones, 77% seen once. The germline V gene encodes CDR1 MDHEN and CDR2 SYDVKM. Trimming shortened V by 1 base and J by 4 bases, and 11 bases separated the two germline ends. This CDR3 has 15 residues. The rearrangement uses TRBV28 and TRBJ1-3; no firm D call. Sequenced sample: PBMCs. The TCR sequence derives from a middle-aged woman in good health. Some clones in this sample may be carry-over from other donors' samples. CDR3 in DNA: TGTGCCAGCAGTTTATCGAGGGCCAAGGGAAACACCATATATTTT. It codes for CASSLSRAKGNTIYF. Full variable domain (missing parts from reference TRBV28 and TRBJ1-3): DVKVTQSSRYLVKRTGEKVFLECVQDMDHENMFWYRQDPGLGLRLIYFSYDVKMKEKGDIPEGYSVSREKKERFSLILESASTNQTSMYLCASSLSRAKGNTIYFGEGSWLTVV.